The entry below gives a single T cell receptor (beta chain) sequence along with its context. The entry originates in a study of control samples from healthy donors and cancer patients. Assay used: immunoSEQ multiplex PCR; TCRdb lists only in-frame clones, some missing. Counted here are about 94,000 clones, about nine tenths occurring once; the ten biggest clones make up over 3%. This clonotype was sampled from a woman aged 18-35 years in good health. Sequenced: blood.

CDR3 sequence (DNA): TGTGCCAGCATTTTTGGGGGAGATACGCAGTATTTT. It specifies CASIFGGDTQYF. The rearrangement uses TRBV6-5 and TRBJ2-3, with D tentatively TRBD1 or TRBD2 (5 bases each). Germline CDR1 reads MNHEY; CDR2 reads SVGAGI. Trimming took 7 bases from V and 5 from J, leaving 10 bases between them. There are 12 residues in the CDR3.